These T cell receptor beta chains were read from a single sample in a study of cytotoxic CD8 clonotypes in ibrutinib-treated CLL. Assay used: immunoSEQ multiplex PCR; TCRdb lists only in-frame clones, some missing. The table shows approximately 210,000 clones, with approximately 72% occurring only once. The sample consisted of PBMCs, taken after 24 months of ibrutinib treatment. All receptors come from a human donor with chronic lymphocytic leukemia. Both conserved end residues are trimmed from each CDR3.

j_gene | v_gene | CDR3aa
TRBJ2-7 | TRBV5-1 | ASSLAGDDYEQY
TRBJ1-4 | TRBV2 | ASLFVPGQYGEKLF
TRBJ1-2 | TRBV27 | ASSPGTGGYYGYT
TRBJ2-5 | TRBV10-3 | ASRPGTGDETQY
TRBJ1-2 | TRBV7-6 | ASSLGEDRGYGYT
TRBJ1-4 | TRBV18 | ASSGGVEKLF
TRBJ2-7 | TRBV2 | ATSDRTTYEQY
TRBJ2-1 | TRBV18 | ASSPLAGAHNEQF
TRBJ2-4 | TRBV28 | ASSSDRELQY
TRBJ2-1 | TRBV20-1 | SATGTEQF
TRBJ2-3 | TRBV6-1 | ASSEATLTSTDTQY
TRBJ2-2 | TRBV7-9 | ASVANTGELF
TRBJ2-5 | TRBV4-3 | ASSQGGGQETQY
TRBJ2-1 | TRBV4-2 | ASSQSPLGREAAKQF
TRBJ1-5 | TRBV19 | ASSRRTDQPQH
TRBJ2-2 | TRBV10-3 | AISEPRGTGELF
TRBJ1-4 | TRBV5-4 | ASSSGQGSEKLF
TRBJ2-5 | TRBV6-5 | ASSVAQGWETQY
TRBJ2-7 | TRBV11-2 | ASSLFWGSYEQY
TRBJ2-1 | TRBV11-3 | ASSLGLAAYNEQF
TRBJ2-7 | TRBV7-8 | ASSMSSGRAYEQY
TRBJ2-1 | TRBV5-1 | ASSIGQYNEQF
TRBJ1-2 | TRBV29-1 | SGKGLDNYGYT
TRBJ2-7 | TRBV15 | ATSDRVSYEQY
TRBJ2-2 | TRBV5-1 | ASTLAGVGTGELF
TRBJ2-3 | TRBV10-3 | AISEFGGVTDTQY
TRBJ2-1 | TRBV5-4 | ASSLGSKTYNEQF
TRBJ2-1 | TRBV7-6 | ASSLLRTSGNEQF
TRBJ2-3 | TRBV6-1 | ASSGVRHSTDTQY
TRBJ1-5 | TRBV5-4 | ASSSDKSSPQH
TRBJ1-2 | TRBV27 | ASSPGMIRGYT
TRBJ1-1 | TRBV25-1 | ASSEFTDRGAEAF
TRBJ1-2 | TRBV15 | ATSRGTLGQGYYGYT
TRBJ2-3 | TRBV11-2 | ASSFGADLSTDTQY
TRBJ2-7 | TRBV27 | ASSFPGDYEQY
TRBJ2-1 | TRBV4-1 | ASSQEAESSYNEQF
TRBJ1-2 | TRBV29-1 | SVFWGGYGYT
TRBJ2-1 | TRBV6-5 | ASSPASYWDNEQF
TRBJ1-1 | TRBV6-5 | ASSLQGVAF
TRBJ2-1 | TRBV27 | ASNSGTETSYNEQF
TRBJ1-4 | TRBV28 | ASSYRGGDEKLF
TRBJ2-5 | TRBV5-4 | ASSFGGSSTIGETQY
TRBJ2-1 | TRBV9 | AGSNAGTSALMGLF
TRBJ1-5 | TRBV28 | ASSPQPRTDSNQPQH
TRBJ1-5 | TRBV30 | AWSVGSNQPQH
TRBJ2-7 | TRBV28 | ASGTDRDYEQY
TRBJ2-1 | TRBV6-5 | ASSYEGTGFNEQF
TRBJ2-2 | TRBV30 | AWSALLGQNTGELF
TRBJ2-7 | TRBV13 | ASSRGAGGGYEQY
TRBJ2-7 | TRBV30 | AWSRGHGYEQY
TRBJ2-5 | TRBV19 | ASSIEQTQY
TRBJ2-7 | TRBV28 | ASSFSGEQY
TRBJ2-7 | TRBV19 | ASNGQGARNEQY
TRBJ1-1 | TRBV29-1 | SVDWGDTEAF
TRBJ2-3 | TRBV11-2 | ASSLDRGLGDTQY
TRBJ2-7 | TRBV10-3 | AISELKGLSDMYEQY
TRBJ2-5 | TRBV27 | ASSLSGLAGEETQY